This TCR beta chain was captured in a study of OX40 agonist ivuxolimab in advanced cancers. This CDR3 contains 13 residues. The V gene lost 3 bases and the J gene lost 6 bases, with 12 bases spanning the gap. Germline values: CDR1 SGHTA, CDR2 FQGNSA. Libraries were prepared by immunoSEQ multiplex PCR; TCRdb keeps only in-frame clonotypes and omits some of them. The sample carries more than 55,000 clones, approximately 87% recorded once. Turning to this clone: What it binds is unknown.

Overall study results and limits: Some patients who did not respond also had low normalized T-cell clonal expansion. CD8+ T cells (on average) carried more expanded clones than CD4+ T cells.

The chain is built from TRBV7-2 and TRBJ2-7; perhaps TRBD1 as D (6 bases). The sequencing here drew on CD4+ or CD8+ T cells sorted from blood, taken in a trial of the OX40 agonist ivuxolimab. The sequence came from an adult with an advanced solid tumor such as melanoma, head and neck, liver or kidney cancer. The CDR3, as DNA: TGTGCCAGCAGCTTGTGGGGGCCTGTCGAGCAGTACTTC. This translates into CASSLWGPVEQYF. Full variable domain (rest looked up from reference TRBV7-2 and TRBJ2-7): GAGVSQSPSNKVTEKGKDVELRCDPISGHTALYWYRQSLGQGLEFLIYFQGNSAPDKSGLPSDRFSAERTGGSVSTLTIQRTQQEDSAVYLCASSLWGPVEQYFGPGTRLTVT.